Listed below are T cell receptor beta chains from one sample, sequenced in a study of cytomegalovirus exposure and HLA in healthy donors. Clones were sequenced by immunoSEQ multiplex PCR, and TCRdb holds only the in-frame ones, with some missing. The sample consists of approximately 100,000 clones, more than 75% of them appearing once. The sequencing sample was made of PBMCs. Source of these receptors: a man between 18 and 35 years old in good health and CMV-seronegative. The CDR3 runs from the conserved cysteine through the conserved F or W. D genes are given only for firm matches. Size tells how often a clone was seen (once, few, many) or the class of an expanded clone, and some rows leave it out.

V gene	CDR3 length	D gene	J gene	clone size	CDR3 DNA	CDR3 protein
TRBV2	14	NA	TRBJ2-7	NA	TGTGCCAGCAGCCCACGAGCCATCGCCTACGAGCAGTACTTC	CASSPRAIAYEQYF
TRBV5-1	20	TRBD1	TRBJ1-6	few	TGCGCCAGCAGCGACTTTAGAGACAGGGGGAGATCAAACTATAATTCACCCCTCCACTTT	CASSDFRDRGRSNYNSPLHF
TRBV9	15	TRBD1	TRBJ1-2	NA	TGTGCCAGCAGTCAGACAGGGGCAGGTAACTATGGCTACACCTTC	CASSQTGAGNYGYTF
TRBV7-2	15	NA	TRBJ1-1	NA	TGTGCCAGCAGCTCCTGGTTCGGGGTGAACACTGAAGCTTTCTTT	CASSSWFGVNTEAFF
TRBV5-4	17	TRBD1	TRBJ1-1	NA	TGTGCCAGCAGCTTGGGGGACAGGGGGCGATACGGCACTGAAGCTTTCTTT	CASSLGDRGRYGTEAFF
TRBV13	13	NA	TRBJ2-3	NA	TGTGCCAGCAGCGAGCGTTCGACAGATACGCAGTATTTT	CASSERSTDTQYF
TRBV18	12	TRBD1	TRBJ2-7	NA	TGTGCCAGCTGGGGACAGGGGTACGAGCAGTACTTC	CASWGQGYEQYF
TRBV7-9	14	TRBD2	TRBJ2-1	NA	TGTGCCAGCACCCCCGGGGGGTCCTACAATGAGCAGTTCTTC	CASTPGGSYNEQFF
TRBV5-4	14	TRBD1	TRBJ1-1	NA	TGTGCCAGCAGCTTGACAGGGGCATACACTGAAGCTTTCTTT	CASSLTGAYTEAFF
TRBV18	15	TRBD1	TRBJ2-7	NA	TGTGCCAGCTCAAACCCGGGACAGGGGGTCTACGAGCAGTACTTC	CASSNPGQGVYEQYF
TRBV13	18	NA	TRBJ1-3	NA	TGTGCCAGCAGCTTAGAAAACGCGGGGGATGGTTCTGGAAACACCATATATTTT	CASSLENAGDGSGNTIYF
TRBV28	13	TRBD1	TRBJ1-6	NA	TGTGCCAGCCGGGACAGACAAAATTCACCCCTCCACTTT	CASRDRQNSPLHF
TRBV30	15	NA	TRBJ1-2	NA	TGTGCCTGGAGTGGAGGACGACTAGTTAACTATGGCTACACCTTC	CAWSGGRLVNYGYTF
TRBV10-3	14	NA	TRBJ2-3	NA	TGTGCCATCTCAAGCGGACTCACCACAGATACGCAGTATTTT	CAISSGLTTDTQYF
TRBV27	13	NA	TRBJ1-5	NA	TGTGCCAGCAGCCTTAGTTTAGTTCAGCCCCAGCATTTT	CASSLSLVQPQHF
TRBV11-2	14	NA	TRBJ2-7	NA	TGTGCCAGCAGCCCTCCCACAGGGCCCTACGAGCAGTACTTC	CASSPPTGPYEQYF
TRBV4-2	16	TRBD1	TRBJ2-1	NA	TGTGCCAGCAGCCAAGATGAGACAGGGGGCAGGGATGAGCAGTTCTTC	CASSQDETGGRDEQFF
TRBV5-1	17	NA	TRBJ1-2	NA	TGCGCCAGCAGCTCGGGAAGTGTGTCGGGGGGGAACTATGGCTACACCTTC	CASSSGSVSGGNYGYTF
TRBV6-1	14	TRBD1	TRBJ2-7	NA	TGTGCCAGCAGTCCCCGGACAGGCTTTTACGAGCAGTACTTC	CASSPRTGFYEQYF
TRBV5-4	16	NA	TRBJ2-2	NA	TGTGCCAGCAGGGCGGCCGGGACATTGAACACCGGGGAGCTGTTTTTT	CASRAAGTLNTGELFF
TRBV6-5	13	NA	TRBJ1-4	NA	TGTGCCAGCGGAGTCCGTTCTAATGAAAAACTGTTTTTT	CASGVRSNEKLFF
TRBV18	15	NA	TRBJ2-1	NA	TGTGCCAGCTCCCCCGGGACACCTTCCTACAATGAGCAGTTCTTC	CASSPGTPSYNEQFF
TRBV18	17	NA	TRBJ1-1	NA	TGTGCCAGCTCACCACAAGGACCGGGAAGTGAGGTCACTGAAGCTTTCTTT	CASSPQGPGSEVTEAFF
TRBV25-1	13	NA	TRBJ1-4	NA	TGTGCCAGCATTGGGGGGAGCTGGGAAAAACTGTTTTTT	CASIGGSWEKLFF
TRBV4-2	14	NA	TRBJ1-1	few	TGTGCCAGCAGCCTAAGGACTCTCGAAACTGAAGCTTTCTTT	CASSLRTLETEAFF
TRBV7-9	15	TRBD1	TRBJ1-1	few	TGTGCCAGCAGCCCATCCTGGGACAGAACAACTGAAGCTTTCTTT	CASSPSWDRTTEAFF
TRBV15	14	TRBD1	TRBJ1-2	NA	TGTGCCACCAGCAGGAGGGTGACAGGGGATGGCTACACCTTC	CATSRRVTGDGYTF
TRBV29-1	13	TRBD1	TRBJ2-5	NA	TGCAGCGCTCCGGGACAGGGACCAGAGACCCAGTACTTC	CSAPGQGPETQYF
TRBV9	15	NA	TRBJ1-2	NA	TGTGCCAGCAGCGTGGGGGGGTGGGGGGACTATGGCTACACCTTC	CASSVGGWGDYGYTF
TRBV5-8	14	NA	TRBJ2-6	NA	TGTGCCAGTAGGAGGGGATTCGGGGCCAACGTCCTGACTTTC	CASRRGFGANVLTF
TRBV19	15	TRBD1	TRBJ1-1	NA	TGTGCCAGCAGAGACAGGGGAAGGGGGTGGACTGAAGCTTTCTTT	CASRDRGRGWTEAFF
TRBV5-1	13	NA	TRBJ2-7	NA	TGCGCCAGCAGCTTGCTGAGGGACTACGAGCAGTACTTC	CASSLLRDYEQYF
TRBV2	14	TRBD2	TRBJ2-4	few	TGTGCCAGCAGTGCTATGACTAGCGGGGGGATACAGTACTTC	CASSAMTSGGIQYF
TRBV5-8	15	NA	TRBJ2-3	few	TGTGCCAGCAGCTTGACTCTACTAAGCACAGATACGCAGTATTTT	CASSLTLLSTDTQYF
TRBV5-1	17	TRBD1	TRBJ1-2	NA	TGCGCCAGCAGCAGGGGGACCCGGGGACAGCCTATCTATGGCTACACCTTC	CASSRGTRGQPIYGYTF
TRBV21-1	16	NA	TRBJ1-3	NA	NA	CASSRKRVGAGNTIYF
TRBV5-1	15	NA	TRBJ1-1	NA	TGCGCCAGCAGCTCAGAGGGGGTTAGTGACACTGAAGCTTTCTTT	CASSSEGVSDTEAFF
TRBV4-1	14	TRBD2	TRBJ2-1	NA	TGCGCCAGCAGAGGCGGGGGGGCTCGGAATGAGCAGTTCTTC	CASRGGGARNEQFF
TRBV10-3	13	NA	TRBJ2-1	NA	TGTGCCATCAGTGAGGGAGGCTACAATGAGCAGTTCTTC	CAISEGGYNEQFF
TRBV4-1	18	NA	TRBJ2-6	NA	TGCGCCAGCAGCCAAGACTCTGGGGCCTACTCTGGGGCCAACGTCCTGACTTTC	CASSQDSGAYSGANVLTF
TRBV6-5	14	NA	TRBJ2-7	NA	TGTGCCAGCAGTTACTCGAATCGCAGGGTCGAGCAGTACTTC	CASSYSNRRVEQYF
TRBV2	15	TRBD1	TRBJ1-6	NA	TGTGCCAGCAGGCGGGACAGGGGCCGAGTTTCACCCCTCCACTTT	CASRRDRGRVSPLHF
TRBV19	15	NA	TRBJ1-1	NA	TGTGCCAGTAGGGTATTCGGGGGGGTTAACACTGAAGCTTTCTTT	CASRVFGGVNTEAFF
TRBV14	14	NA	TRBJ2-1	few	TGTGCCAGCAGCCACCAGACAGTATTCAATGAGCAGTTCTTC	CASSHQTVFNEQFF
TRBV5-1	17	TRBD2	TRBJ2-1	NA	TGCGCCAGCAGCTTCTCGACTAGCGGGGGGCGATACAATGGGCAGTTCTTC	CASSFSTSGGRYNGQFF